This TCR beta chain was recorded in a study of somatic mutations in cytotoxic T cells in rheumatoid arthritis. The repertoire was sequenced with immunoSEQ multiplex PCR; TCRdb's copy has only in-frame clones and lacks some. The table has 5,500 to 6,000 clones, around 80% seen once. About this clone itself: Its cognate antigen is unknown.

Germline loops: CDR1 SGHTA, CDR2 FQGNSA. The CDR3 is 14 residues long. V was trimmed by 5 bases and J by 4 bases, leaving 11 bases between them. Regarding the study as a whole: A significant difference in CD8+ T-cell clonality was not found between rheumatoid arthritis patients and age-matched healthy controls.

The sequenced sample was CD8+ T cells sorted from blood. The chain recombines TRBV7-2 with TRBJ2-2; perhaps D is TRBD1 or TRBD2 (6 bases each). The sequence derives from an adult with rheumatoid arthritis. The CDR3 here is CASSLGGGTGELFF. In DNA, the CDR3 is TGTGCCAGCAGCCTAGGGGGAGGCACCGGGGAGCTGTTTTTT.